Below are 20 T cell receptor beta chains sequenced from a single sample in a study of post-analysis software for immune sequencing data. These receptors have no known antigen. Whole-study results and caveats: Patients had higher frequencies than controls of a handful of TRBV segments, including TRBV5-6, TRBV5-1 and TRBV20-1.

Unique molecular identifiers featured in each of the TCR beta cDNA libraries. TCRdb reprocessed the PCR reads via MiXCR and lists one record per CDR3 protein. This table has approximately 730,000 distinct CDR3 sequences, about 43% appearing once. The sample consisted of blood. These receptors all come from a girl aged 10 to 17 with multiple sclerosis.

There are many counts of this clonotype. The chain carries TRBV7-9 and TRBJ2-3; D uncertain. Germline CDR1 is SEHNR and CDR2 is FQNEAQ (reference sequence). V was trimmed by 5 bases and J by 2 bases, leaving 2 bases between them. This CDR3 is 11 amino acids long. CDR3 region: CASSPTDTQYF. Written as DNA, the CDR3 is TGTGCCAGCAGCCCCACAGATACGCAGTATTTT.

The chain uses TRBV6-5 and TRBJ2-1, with 12 bases lining up with TRBD2. CDR3 size: 15 residues. The junction had 5 bases not matched to a gene; V was cut back by 6 bases and J by 5 bases. CDR1 is MNHEY and CDR2 is SVGAGI in the germline V gene. The CDR3 here is CASRRTSGTHNEQFF. As DNA, the CDR3 is TGTGCCAGCAGACGGACTAGCGGGACCCACAATGAGCAGTTCTTC.

This clonotype has just a few counts. This rearrangement joins TRBV12-3 or TRBV12-4 to TRBJ2-2; 8 bases agree with TRBD1. V shed 2 bases, J shed 1 base, and the junction held 0 bases outside the gene matches. This CDR3 has 15 residues. The CDR3 spells CASSLTGGNTGELFF. The DNA of the CDR3 is TGTGCCAGCAGTTTAACAGGGGGGAACACCGGGGAGCTGTTTTTT.

The rearrangement links TRBV20-1 to TRBJ1-2; 7 positions match TRBD1. The germline V gene has CDR1 DFQATT and CDR2 SNEGSKA (reference sequence). V was pared by 2 bases and J by 5 bases, with 8 bases of the junction left unmatched. This CDR3 has 14 residues. The CDR3 sequence is CSARPNRGGYGYTF. The CDR3 DNA sequence: TGCAGTGCTAGACCGAACAGGGGAGGGTATGGCTACACCTTC.

The chain is built from TRBV7-8 and TRBJ2-5; 8 bases fit TRBD2. Gene TRBJ2-7 matches the end of the DNA better, so the J call may be wrong. Per the germline V gene, CDR1 is SGHVS and CDR2 is FQNEAQ. The CDR3 extends over 15 amino acids. DNA of the CDR3: TGTGCCAGCAGCTTAACGGGAGGGCCTTGGTACGAGCAGTACTTC. This sequence encodes CASSLTGGPWYEQYF.

The chain has TRBV14 and TRBJ2-3; perhaps TRBD1 as D (6 bases). The CDR3 sequence is 17 residues long. V was shortened by 4 bases and J by 6 bases, with 23 bases between the two germline ends. Germline-derived CDR1 and CDR2 are SGHDN and FVKESK. CDR3 loop: CASSPRALQGRWDTQYF. CDR3 in DNA: TGTGCCAGCAGCCCAAGGGCCCTACAGGGACGGTGGGATACGCAGTATTTT. Variable domain in full (rest from reference TRBV14 and TRBJ2-3): EAGVTQFPSHSVIEKGQTVTLRCDPISGHDNLYWYRRVMGKEIKFLLHFVKESKQDESGMPNNRFLAERTGGTYSTLKVQPAELEDSGVYFCASSPRALQGRWDTQYFGPGTRLTVL.

As for this clonotype: An end of the junction does not agree with germline; a read error may underlie this. The chain links TRBV27 to TRBJ2-5, with 7 bases that match TRBD1. Germline V gene data show CDR1 as MNHEY and CDR2 as SMNVEV (reference sequence). CDR3 length: 14 residues. Written as DNA, the CDR3 is TGTGCCAGCAGTCCCGAATTAACAGGGGAAACCCGGTACTTC. Its protein is CASSPELTGETRYF.

The V gene is TRBV6-2 or TRBV6-3, the J gene TRBJ2-4; 13 nucleotides agree with TRBD2. The V and J ends lost 5 bases and 13 bases, in that order; junction bases with no gene match: 11. This CDR3 comprises 15 residues. Germline V CDR1 and CDR2: MNHEY, SVGEGT. The CDR3 sequence is CASSKGLAGAREQYF. For the CDR3, the DNA is TGTGCCAGCAGTAAAGGACTAGCGGGGGCGCGGGAGCAGTACTTC.

The chain recombines TRBV6-5 with TRBJ1-2, with a weak D call TRBD1 (6 bases). Germline-derived CDR1 and CDR2 are MNHEY and SVGAGI. CDR3 size: 12 residues. Trimming cost V 8 bases and J 7 bases, with 14 bases left between them. The chain's CDR3 is CASVSGAGGYTF. CDR3 bases: TGTGCCAGCGTTTCAGGGGCGGGTGGCTACACCTTC.

This clonotype was recorded once. The chain couples TRBV28 to TRBJ2-7; D may be TRBD1 (6 bases). Between the trimmed V and J ends, which lost 6 bases and 10 bases, there was a span of 22 bases. CDR1 and CDR2 (germline): MDHEN, SYDVKM. The CDR3 contains 14 residues. The CDR3 DNA sequence: TGTGCCAGCAGAACCAGGGGTAGGGCCTCAGACCAGTACTTC. This encodes CASRTRGRASDQYF.

V is TRBV29-1 and J is TRBJ2-1; TRBD1 matches 11 bases. Unmatched junction bases numbered 7, after V lost 6 bases and J lost 9 bases. The germline V gene encodes CDR1 SQVTM and CDR2 ANQGSEA. This CDR3 is built from 13 residues. CDR3: CSVGRDRGGEQFF. The CDR3 DNA is TGCAGCGTCGGCAGGGACAGGGGGGGTGAGCAGTTCTTC.

The chain carries TRBV14 and TRBJ2-7, with 9 bases identical to TRBD2. V lost 1 base and J lost 2; bases outside the gene matches: 0. Germline lookup yields CDR1 SGHDN and CDR2 FVKESK. The CDR3 contains 14 residues. The DNA for the CDR3 is TGTGCCAGCAGCCAAGGCGGGAGGGCCTACGAGCAGTACTTC. It encodes CASSQGGRAYEQYF.

The chain uses TRBV7-3 and TRBJ2-7; tentatively, D is TRBD1 (5 bases). V shed 5 bases and J shed 3 bases, with 14 bases lying between them. The CDR3 loop spans 14 amino acids. Germline V gene data show CDR1 as SGHTA and CDR2 as FQGTGA. In DNA, the CDR3 is TGTGCCAGCAGCCCCTCGGACGGACACTACGAGCAGTACTTC. This sequence encodes CASSPSDGHYEQYF.

The chain recombines TRBV7-9 with TRBJ2-1; TRBD1 matches 11 bases. Trimming cost V 3 bases and J 5 bases; bases outside gene matches: 3. In germline, CDR1 is SEHNR, CDR2 FQNEAQ (reference sequence). CDR3 length: 15 amino acids. The CDR3 is CASSFGQGADNEQFF. The CDR3 DNA follows: TGTGCCAGCAGCTTCGGACAGGGGGCCGACAATGAGCAGTTCTTC.

This chain links TRBV29-1 with TRBJ2-5; D is unclear. Germline V gives CDR1 SQVTM, CDR2 ANQGSEA. This CDR3 is built from 13 residues. Trimming took off 0 bases at V and 2 bases at J, with 7 bases between the two ends. CDR3 in amino acids: CSVEEKRQETQYF. DNA of the CDR3: TGCAGCGTTGAAGAGAAGCGTCAAGAGACCCAGTACTTC. The complete variable domain, with remaining parts taken from reference TRBV29-1 and TRBJ2-5, reads SAVISQKPSRDICQRGTSLTIQCQVDSQVTMMFWYRQQPGQSLTLIATANQGSEATYESGFVIDKFPISRPNLTFSTLTVSNMSPEDSSIYLCSVEEKRQETQYFGPGTRLLVL.

The count of this clonotype is one. This chain joins TRBV7-9 and TRBJ2-1; 8 positions match TRBD1. V lost 5 bases, J lost 3 bases, and 9 bases stayed unmatched. In germline, CDR1 is SEHNR, CDR2 FQNEAQ (reference sequence). The CDR3 spans 16 residues. CDR3 DNA: TGTGCCAGCAGCCAAAACAGGGGGGCAGACTACAATGAGCAGTTCTTC. As protein: CASSQNRGADYNEQFF.

This clonotype was counted between two and nine times. This chain connects TRBV12-3 or TRBV12-4 to TRBJ2-7; D may be TRBD1 (6 bases). Trimming took 2 bases from V and 5 from J, leaving 13 bases between them. The CDR3 is 14 residues long. The CDR3 region is CASSLLTGPHEQYF. As DNA, the CDR3 is TGTGCCAGCAGTTTACTGACAGGCCCCCACGAGCAGTACTTC.

This chain uses TRBV7-9 with TRBJ2-5, with 7 bases lining up with TRBD1. There are 13 residues in the CDR3. The V gene's germline CDR1 is SEHNR and CDR2 FQNEAQ (reference sequence). J was trimmed by 5 bases and V by 4 bases; bases with no gene match: 4. DNA of the CDR3: TGTGCCAGCAGCTCAACAGGGGCGGAGACCCAGTACTTC. Its translation is CASSSTGAETQYF.

The chain joins TRBV30 to TRBJ1-5; TRBD1 matches 7 bases. The CDR3 consists of 15 residues. With V trimmed by 3 bases and J by 5 bases, 10 bases remained unmatched. CDR1 is GTSNPN and CDR2 is SVGIG in the germline V gene (reference sequence). CDR3 loop: CAWRPVGGRDQPQHF. The CDR3 nucleotides read TGTGCCTGGAGGCCGGTAGGGGGCCGGGATCAGCCCCAGCATTTT.

The chain carries TRBV27 and TRBJ2-7; no reliable D call. Germline V CDR1 and CDR2: MNHEY, SMNVEV (reference sequence). The CDR3 runs 13 residues. Trimming stripped 0 bases from V and 2 bases from J, with 5 bases between. This CDR3 is CASSLSRTYEQYF. DNA of the CDR3: TGTGCCAGCAGTTTATCGAGGACCTACGAGCAGTACTTC.